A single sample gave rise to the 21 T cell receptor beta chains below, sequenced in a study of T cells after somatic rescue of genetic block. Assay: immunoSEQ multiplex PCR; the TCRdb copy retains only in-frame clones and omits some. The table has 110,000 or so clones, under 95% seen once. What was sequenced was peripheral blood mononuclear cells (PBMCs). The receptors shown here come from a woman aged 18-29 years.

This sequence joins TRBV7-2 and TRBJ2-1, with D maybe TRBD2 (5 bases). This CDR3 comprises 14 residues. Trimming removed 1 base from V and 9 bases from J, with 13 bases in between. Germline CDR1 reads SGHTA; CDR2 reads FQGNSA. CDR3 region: CASSLVPGVGEQFF. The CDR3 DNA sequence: TGTGCCAGCAGCTTAGTTCCCGGGGTGGGTGAGCAGTTCTTC.

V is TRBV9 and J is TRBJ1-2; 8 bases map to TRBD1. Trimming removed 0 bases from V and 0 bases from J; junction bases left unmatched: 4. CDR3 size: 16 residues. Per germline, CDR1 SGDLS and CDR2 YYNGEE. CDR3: CASSVVDRGANYGYTF. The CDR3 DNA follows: TGTGCCAGCAGCGTAGTTGACAGGGGAGCTAACTATGGCTACACCTTC.

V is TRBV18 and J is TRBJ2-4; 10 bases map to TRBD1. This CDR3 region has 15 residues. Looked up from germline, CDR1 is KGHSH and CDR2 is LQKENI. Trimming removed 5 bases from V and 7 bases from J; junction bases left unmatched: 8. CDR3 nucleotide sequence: TGTGCCAGCTCAGCCTGGGACAGGGGAAGCAACATTCAGTACTTC. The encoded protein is CASSAWDRGSNIQYF.

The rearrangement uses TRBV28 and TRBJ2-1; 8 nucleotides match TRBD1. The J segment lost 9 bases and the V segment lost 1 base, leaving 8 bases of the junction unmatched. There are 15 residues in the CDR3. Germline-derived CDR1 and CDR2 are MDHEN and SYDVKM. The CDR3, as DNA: TGTGCCAGCAGTTTATCGGGTGACAGGGGAGGTGAGCAGTTCTTC. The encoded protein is CASSLSGDRGGEQFF.

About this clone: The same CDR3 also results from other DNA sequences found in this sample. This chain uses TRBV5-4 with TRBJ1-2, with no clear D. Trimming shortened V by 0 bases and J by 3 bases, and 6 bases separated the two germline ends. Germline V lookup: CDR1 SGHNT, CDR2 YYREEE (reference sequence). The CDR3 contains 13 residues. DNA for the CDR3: TGTGCCAGCAGCTTGGGGAGAGACTATGGCTACACCTTC. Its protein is CASSLGRDYGYTF.

The CDR3 DNA reads TGTGCCAGCAGCCAAGTAATATCCGAGACCCAGTACTTC. Residues: CASSQVISETQYF. V is TRBV14 and J is TRBJ2-5; D gene unclear. This CDR3 has 13 residues. With 1 base removed from V and 5 bases from J, the gap between germline ends came to 8 bases. From germline, CDR1 is SGHDN and CDR2 FVKESK.

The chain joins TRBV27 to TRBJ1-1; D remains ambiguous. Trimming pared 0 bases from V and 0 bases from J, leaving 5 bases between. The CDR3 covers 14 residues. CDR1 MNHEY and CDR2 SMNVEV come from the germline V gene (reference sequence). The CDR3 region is CASSLSPMNTEAFF. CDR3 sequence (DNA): TGTGCCAGCAGTTTATCGCCAATGAACACTGAAGCTTTCTTT.

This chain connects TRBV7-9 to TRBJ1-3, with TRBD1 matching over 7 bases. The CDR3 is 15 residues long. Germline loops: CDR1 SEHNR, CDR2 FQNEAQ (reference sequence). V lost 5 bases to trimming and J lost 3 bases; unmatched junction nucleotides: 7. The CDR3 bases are TGTGCCAGCAGCCCAGGGACAGTACTTGGAAACACCATATATTTT. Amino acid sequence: CASSPGTVLGNTIYF.

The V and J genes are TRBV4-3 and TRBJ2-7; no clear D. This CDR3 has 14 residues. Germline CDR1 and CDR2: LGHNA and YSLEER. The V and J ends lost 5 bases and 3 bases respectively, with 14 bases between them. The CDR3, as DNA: TGCGCCAGCAGCTTCCGCTTGGCGTTCTACGAGCAGTACTTC. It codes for CASSFRLAFYEQYF.

The CDR3 sequence: CASSLFGWGSTDTQYF. CDR3 bases: TGTGCCAGCAGTTTATTCGGGTGGGGAAGCACAGATACGCAGTATTTT. The rearrangement uses TRBV27 and TRBJ2-3; D remains ambiguous. Germline CDR1 and CDR2: MNHEY and SMNVEV (reference sequence). CDR3 size: 16 residues. The germline V and J ends were trimmed by 1 base and 0 bases, with 11 bases remaining between them.

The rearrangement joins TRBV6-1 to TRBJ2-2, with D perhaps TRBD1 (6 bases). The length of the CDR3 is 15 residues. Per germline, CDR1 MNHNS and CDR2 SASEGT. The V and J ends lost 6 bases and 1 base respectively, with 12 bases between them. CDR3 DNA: TGTGCCAGCAGAACCGGGACATTGAACACCGGGGAGCTGTTTTTT. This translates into CASRTGTLNTGELFF.

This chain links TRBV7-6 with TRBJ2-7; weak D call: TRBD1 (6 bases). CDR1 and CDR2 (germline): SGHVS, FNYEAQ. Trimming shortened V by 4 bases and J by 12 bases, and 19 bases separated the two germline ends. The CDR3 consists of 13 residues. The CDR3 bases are TGTGCCAGCAGCTCCTATACTAGTGGACAGCCGTACTTC. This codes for CASSSYTSGQPYF.

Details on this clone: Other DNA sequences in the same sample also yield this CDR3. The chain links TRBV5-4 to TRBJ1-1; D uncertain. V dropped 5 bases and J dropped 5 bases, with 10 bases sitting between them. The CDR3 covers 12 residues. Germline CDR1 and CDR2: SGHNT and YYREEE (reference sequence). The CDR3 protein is CASSLGYTEAFF. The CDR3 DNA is TGTGCCAGCAGTCTAGGGTATACTGAAGCTTTCTTT. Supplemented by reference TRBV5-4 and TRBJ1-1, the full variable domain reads ETGVTQSPTHLIKTRGQQVTLRCSSQSGHNTVSWYQQALGQGPQFIFQYYREEENGRGNFPPRFSGLQFPNYSSELNVNALELDDSALYLCASSLGYTEAFFGQGTRLTVV.

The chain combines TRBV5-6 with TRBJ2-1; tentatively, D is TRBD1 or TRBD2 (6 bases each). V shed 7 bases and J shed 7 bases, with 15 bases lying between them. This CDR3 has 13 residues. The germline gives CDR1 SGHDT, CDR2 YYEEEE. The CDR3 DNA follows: TGTGCCAGCCAGAGGGGGGCCGAGAATGAGCAGTTCTTC. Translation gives CASQRGAENEQFF.

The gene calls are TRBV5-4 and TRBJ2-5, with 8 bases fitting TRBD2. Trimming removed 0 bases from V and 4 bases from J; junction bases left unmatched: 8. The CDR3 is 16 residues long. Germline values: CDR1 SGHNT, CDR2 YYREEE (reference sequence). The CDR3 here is CASSLGRGGGGETQYF. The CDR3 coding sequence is TGTGCCAGCAGCTTGGGTCGGGGGGGCGGAGGAGAGACCCAGTACTTC.

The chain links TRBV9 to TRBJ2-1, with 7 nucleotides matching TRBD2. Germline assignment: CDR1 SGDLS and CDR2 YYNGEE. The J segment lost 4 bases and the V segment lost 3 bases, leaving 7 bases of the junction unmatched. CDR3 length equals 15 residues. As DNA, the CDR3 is TGTGCCAGCAGCGCTAGCGGTGGGGGGTACAATGAGCAGTTCTTC. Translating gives CASSASGGGYNEQFF.

CDR3 loop: CAAQVQGGYTF. The CDR3 DNA reads as TGTGCCGCCCAGGTACAGGGTGGCTACACCTTC. This chain links TRBV30 with TRBJ1-2, with D possibly TRBD1 on 6 matching bases. The CDR3 totals 11 residues. The germline V gene has CDR1 GTSNPN and CDR2 SVGIG (reference sequence). V lost 8 bases and J lost 7, with 14 bases in between. Combining the CDR3 with reference TRBV30 and TRBJ1-2 gives the whole variable domain SQTIHQWPATLVQPVGSPLSLECTVEGTSNPNLYWYRQAAGRGLQLLFYSVGIGQISSEVPQNLSASRPQDRQFILSSKKLLLSDSGFYLCAAQVQGGYTFGSGTRLTVV.

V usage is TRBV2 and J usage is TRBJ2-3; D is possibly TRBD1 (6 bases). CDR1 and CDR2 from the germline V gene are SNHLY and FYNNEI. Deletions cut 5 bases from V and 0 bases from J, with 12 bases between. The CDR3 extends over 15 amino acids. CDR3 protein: CASSQDSTSTDTQYF. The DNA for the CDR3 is TGTGCCAGCAGTCAGGACAGCACTAGCACAGATACGCAGTATTTT.

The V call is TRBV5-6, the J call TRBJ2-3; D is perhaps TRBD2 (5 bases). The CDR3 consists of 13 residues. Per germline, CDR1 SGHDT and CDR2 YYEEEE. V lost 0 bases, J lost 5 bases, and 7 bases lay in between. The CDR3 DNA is TGTGCCAGCAGCTTGGCGAGCGGAGATACGCAGTATTTT. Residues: CASSLASGDTQYF.

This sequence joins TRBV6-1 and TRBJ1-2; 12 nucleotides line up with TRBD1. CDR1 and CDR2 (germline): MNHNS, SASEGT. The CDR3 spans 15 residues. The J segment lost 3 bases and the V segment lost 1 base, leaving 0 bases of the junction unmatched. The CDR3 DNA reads TGTGCCAGCAGTGAAGGGGACAGGGGGCACTATGGCTACACCTTC. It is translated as CASSEGDRGHYGYTF.

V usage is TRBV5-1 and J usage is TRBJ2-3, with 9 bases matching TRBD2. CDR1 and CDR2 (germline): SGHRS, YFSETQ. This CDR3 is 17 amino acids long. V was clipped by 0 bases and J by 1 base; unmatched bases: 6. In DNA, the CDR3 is TGCGCCAGCAGCTTGGGGTTTAGCGGGGGCGGCACAGATACGCAGTATTTT. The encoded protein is CASSLGFSGGGTDTQYF.